This TCR beta chain was documented in a study of shared clonotypes between healthy human individuals. Study background: Three CD4 naive, three CD4 memory, two CD8 naive and one CD8 memory plate were used per donor.

CD45RO-negative, CCR7-selected cells formed the naive CD8 fraction, which excluded terminally differentiated effector memory CD45RA+ cells. Assay: immunoSEQ multiplex PCR; the TCRdb copy retains only in-frame clones and omits some. This table holds roughly 600,000 clones, roughly 98% found once. As for this clone: The antigen is not known.

Regarding the study as a whole: Sequencing depth was expected to influence donor clonotype sharing.

The CDR3 runs 14 residues. V shed 1 base, J shed 3 bases, and the junction held 3 bases outside the gene matches. Germline V gives CDR1 SQVTM, CDR2 ANQGSEA. Sequencing was carried out using naive CD8+ T cells sorted from blood. The gene calls are TRBV29-1 and TRBJ2-5, with 9 bases matching TRBD2. This TCR derives from a young man in good health. The CDR3 loop reads CSVEGQREEETQYF. Written as DNA, the CDR3 is TGCAGCGTTGAAGGTCAGCGGGAGGAAGAGACCCAGTACTTC.